Listed below are T cell receptor beta chains from one sample, sequenced in a study of multiple sclerosis patients with progressive multifocal leukoencephalopathy. This table comes from immunoSEQ multiplex PCR, and its TCRdb copy is limited to in-frame clones, with some not included. The table shows some 31,000 clones, with around 92% occurring only once. The material was PBMCs, obtained from a patient treated with natalizumab. These TCRs come from a human donor with multiple sclerosis. The CDR3 runs from the conserved cysteine through the conserved F or W. Each record gives: V gene, J gene, CDR3 protein.

v_call: TRBV6-6
j_call: TRBJ1-5
cdr3_aa: CASTYLDRRNQPQHF

v_call: TRBV29-1
j_call: TRBJ2-1
cdr3_aa: CSGGTGLGSGSSYNEQFF

v_call: TRBV5-7
j_call: TRBJ2-3
cdr3_aa: CASGSTDTQYF

v_call: TRBV10-3
j_call: TRBJ1-4
cdr3_aa: CAISGQGPTNEKLFF

v_call: TRBV5-1
j_call: TRBJ1-2
cdr3_aa: CASSPDRAYGYTF

v_call: TRBV19
j_call: TRBJ1-1
cdr3_aa: CASSPGQNTEAFF

v_call: TRBV28
j_call: TRBJ1-5
cdr3_aa: CASSSWGGYNQPQHF

v_call: TRBV5-5
j_call: TRBJ1-5
cdr3_aa: CASSLAPGRGQPQHF

v_call: TRBV6-1
j_call: TRBJ2-2
cdr3_aa: CASSGLAGTGELFF

v_call: TRBV7-6
j_call: TRBJ2-3
cdr3_aa: CASSLDRQGTDTQYF

v_call: TRBV6-5
j_call: TRBJ1-5
cdr3_aa: CASAYTPTGNQPQHF

v_call: TRBV2
j_call: TRBJ1-1
cdr3_aa: CAGAKGAEAFF

v_call: TRBV6-1
j_call: TRBJ2-2
cdr3_aa: CASIRSGLNTGELFF

v_call: TRBV27
j_call: -
cdr3_aa: CASSLLAGKYEQYF

v_call: TRBV30
j_call: TRBJ1-3
cdr3_aa: CAWSVLLDTTIYF

v_call: TRBV18
j_call: TRBJ1-1
cdr3_aa: CASSPEPRQGQKAFF

v_call: TRBV28
j_call: TRBJ1-5
cdr3_aa: CASSPFQDLSNQPQHF

v_call: TRBV27
j_call: TRBJ1-5
cdr3_aa: CASRREGSNQPQHF

v_call: TRBV10-2
j_call: TRBJ2-1
cdr3_aa: CASNSGRAYNEQFF

v_call: TRBV7-9
j_call: TRBJ2-3
cdr3_aa: CASSFPPGATQYF

v_call: TRBV7-2
j_call: TRBJ2-7
cdr3_aa: CASSLGGGRVYEQYF

v_call: TRBV29-1
j_call: TRBJ1-3
cdr3_aa: CSVEDVAVSGNTIYF

v_call: TRBV30
j_call: TRBJ1-3
cdr3_aa: CAWSSRPTVISGNTIYF

v_call: TRBV19
j_call: TRBJ1-1
cdr3_aa: CASRDWTGNKNTEAFF

v_call: TRBV11-1
j_call: TRBJ2-1
cdr3_aa: CASSLIGTSAYNEQFF

v_call: TRBV5-1
j_call: TRBJ2-3
cdr3_aa: CASSLLANTDTQYF

v_call: TRBV9
j_call: TRBJ2-3
cdr3_aa: CASSALQGFTDTQYF